Here is one T cell receptor beta chain with its context. This clone appeared many times. Its antigen remains undetermined. Base qualities are not at hand, and no much larger clone is one base apart. This entry belongs to a study of shared clonotypes between healthy human individuals (dated by TCRdb to 2020 to 2021). For context, the study as a whole: Two women and a few men aged 18 to 49 years were included in the cohort. To increase sequencing depth and limit assay-specific biases, different laboratories used diverse techniques to prepare libraries and sequence TCR repertoires. To estimate repertoire size and how much clonotype sharing occurs between individuals, the study deeply sequenced the blood TCR repertoires of about five healthy adults. Per donor, three plates each were used for CD4 naive and CD4 memory, two for CD8 naive, and one for CD8 memory. Per donor, leukapheresis produced somewhere between about 0.8 and 9.5 billion PBMCs.

Reading the germline V gene (reference sequence) gives CDR1 MNHEY and CDR2 SMNVEV. The cysteine opens and the phenylalanine closes a CDR3 of 16 amino acids. The only DNA kept is the CDR3, 48 bases in frame from the first base. V is pruned by 4 bases and J by 6 bases, leaving 6 bases of the junction without a gene match. Donors were healthy HIV-negative adults with no recently reported acute infections or vaccinations. Only Caucasian adults living in Nashville, Tennessee, USA were represented among the donors. Magnetic negative selection was used to enrich CD4+ T cells, after which naive cells were positively selected on CD45RA and the negative fraction became the memory subset. After blood collection by leukapheresis, PBMCs were isolated using Ficoll-Histopaque density gradient centrifugation and then cryopreserved in the vapor phase of liquid nitrogen. Purity and quantity of every magnetically sorted T cell population were checked by analytical flow cytometry. Genomic DNA was isolated from each sorted fraction and quantified by UV absorbance on a Nanodrop 2000c.

Overall results and qualifications from the work: Only blood was sampled, and tissue TCR repertoires likely differ from those in blood. Even with the large sequencing depth, rarefaction of the sorted-subset datasets indicated that sequencing was incomplete. The genetic and exposure-history diversity represented was limited by the small number of donors. Naive subsets generally had larger estimated clonotype richness than memory subsets did. Based on pairwise subsampling, the degree of clonotype sharing among donors was expected to be affected by sequencing depth. About 5% of naive CD4, 3.5% of naive CD8, 2% to 2.5% of memory CD4, and roughly 0.4% of memory CD8 clonotypes were shared across several donors. Clonotypes shared by all four sorted-subset donors showed higher generation probabilities than non-shared clonotypes.

TCR CDR3 regions were amplified from genomic DNA by multiplex PCR using the deep immunoSEQ assay. Extracted genomic DNA from each cell subset was distributed evenly across all wells of several immunoSEQ 96-well plates, and each plate was treated as a replicate. Each replicate PCR for sorted subsets received about 0.2 ug genomic DNA, equal to roughly 33,000 T cell genomes. Purified libraries were quantified with a Qubit 3.0 fluorometer, sized on a Bioanalyzer 2100, and re-quantified with the KAPA Library Quantification kit. Every immunoSEQ 96-well plate was sequenced on a separate single-read 150-cycle Illumina NextSeq 550 flow cell. The source study handled its data this way. Because only junctional sequences without quality scores were contained in the immunoSEQ output, filtering matching that applied to full-length reads could not be performed. Sequences were annotated with PyIR, a Python wrapper for IgBLAST v1.9, using IMGT germline references to assign V/J genes and CDR3. Any read was removed if the V/J assignment was weak (E-value above 1e-6), the CDR3 was missing, or the read contained stop codons, out-of-frame junctions, or ambiguous translated residues. V3J clonotypes were defined as sequences sharing an identical inferred V gene, J gene, and CDR3 amino acid sequence. To compute the percentage overlap between repertoires, the number of shared unique clonotypes was divided by the size of the smaller repertoire. Repertoire richness was assessed with RTK rarefaction, the Chao1 estimator, and Recon v2.1 estimates of unobserved clonotypes. Generation probabilities were computed with OLGA for all TCRbeta clonotypes obtained by the gDNA method from a few donors. Not all clones reach the TCRdb copy of this immuneACCESS table, which keeps in-frame sequences only. Checked studies attribute under half of the gap to unresolved V genes and leave the rest unexplained. The V and J calls and clone size were taken over from that table, and D and trimming were inferred from the DNA. In all, the sample holds about 680,000 clones, and over 65% of those were seen once. 1.5% to 2% of the sample belongs to the ten largest clones.

What was sequenced was memory CD4+ T cells sorted from blood. The sample's cell subset or site label, in plain terms: CD45RA-negative fraction. The receptor's source is a young woman in good health. This chain is built from TRBV27 and TRBJ2-1; 13 central nucleotides agree with TRBD2. The nucleotides are TGTGCCAGCAGTTCCATCACTAGCGGGAGGGCCAATGAGCAGTTCTTC. Its protein product is CASSSITSGRANEQFF.